The sequence of this T cell receptor beta chain was determined in a study of Graves' ophthalmopathy and Graves' hyperthyroidism (dated by TCRdb to 2017 to 2018). About the full investigation: Peripheral blood was collected at initial diagnosis, before any treatment. To tell Graves' ophthalmopathy apart from Graves' hyperthyroidism, and to predict which patients would progress to ophthalmopathy, the study relied on TCR beta repertoire signatures. In total, 135 blood samples were TCR-sequenced: around 42 ophthalmopathy, some 75 hyperthyroidism and approximately 17 hyperthyroidism-to-ophthalmopathy patients. To explore V-J signatures that separate ophthalmopathy from hyperthyroidism, a discovery set of about 96 patients was enrolled, consisting of about 41 with ophthalmopathy and approximately 60 with stable hyperthyroidism. An independent validation cohort comprised 18 hyperthyroidism patients and over 15 patients who later progressed from hyperthyroidism to ophthalmopathy. In roughly six hyperthyroidism patients, T-cell repertoires of thyroid tissue and blood were compared. Following sample collection, hyperthyroidism patients were given methimazole at a starting dose of 30 mg daily, and ophthalmopathy patients were given high-dose intravenous methylprednisolone. For training and testing, the 100 or so patients in the discovery cohort were randomly divided in a 7:3 ratio.

Ophthalmopathy patients had moderately to severely active disease, Clinical Activity Score of at least 3, NOSPECS grade of at least 4, and disease duration under 3 months. Patients with other autoimmune diseases, uncontrolled infections, pregnancy or lactation were excluded. Clinical symptoms, serum thyroxine, TRAb, thyroid ultrasound and orbital computed tomography formed the basis of the diagnosis. PBMCs were isolated from roughly 10 ml of fresh peripheral blood by Ficoll-Paque density gradient centrifugation. Trizol reagent was used to extract the total RNA, and its quality was then checked on an Agilent 2100 Bioanalyzer. In the germline V gene, CDR1 corresponds to SNHLY and CDR2 to FYNNEI. V lost 6 bases and J lost 2 bases; the stretch between them is 14 bases long. The CDR3, cysteine through phenylalanine, is 14 amino acids long. Of all the DNA, just the CDR3 is kept, 42 bases in frame from base 1.

For repertoire sequencing, the TCR beta CDR3 regions were amplified from RNA transcripts. HTBI primers and the Qiagen OneStep RT-PCR kit were used in a first-round RT-PCR, which was followed by a second-round multiplex PCR, size selection and purification. The libraries underwent paired-end sequencing with 100 bp reads on an Illumina HiSeq2000. In the paper's pipeline: SOAPnuke was used for read processing, and reads with adapters, uncalled bases, a mean Phred below 15, or no exact constant-primer or identifier match were discarded. COPE v1.2.5 was used to merge the high-quality paired reads. Clonotypes were defined as unique nucleotide sequences and were aligned to IMGT TRB V, D and J references using MiTCR v1.1. Analysis was restricted to V-J combinations with a frequency above 0.0001, which covered roughly 99% of repertoires. For each V-J combination, a TCR clonal expansion and chaos score was defined as the ratio of F50 clonal expansion to chaos observed in the TCRdist matrix. Welch's t-statistics and random forest were used to reduce the features to 10 to 15 V-J combinations, which were then used as input to a naive Bayes classifier. The Morisita-Horn index was used to measure how similar the thyroid and blood repertoires were. TCRdb trimmed public reads at Q25 via fastp, called clones via MiXCR and kept in-frame beta chains. A single entry per CDR3 protein holds the most common genes and DNA from its merged rows. The V and J calls follow TCRdb's processing rather than the paper's. The sample records 150,000 to 200,000 distinct CDR3 sequences, 30% to 45% of which are singletons. The ten top clones hold under 7% of the sample.

In the case of this clonotype: Its antigen is unknown. Base qualities are not provided; no much larger clone lies one nucleotide away.

The paper as a whole reports these results and caveats: Among expanded thyroid clonotypes with frequency above 0.001, most also showed up in blood, which suggests that blood repertoires may reflect the thyroid immune response. No statistical method was used to set the sample size in advance, and the investigators knew which group each participant was assigned to. The 13-signature model separated ophthalmopathy from stable hyperthyroidism with roughly 89% sensitivity and about 81% specificity in cross-validation, and 80%/75% in the test set. In validation, the model predicted ophthalmopathy progression with about 70% sensitivity and around 72% specificity; approximately 12 predicted patients were CT-confirmed with GO in a median of approximately six months.

The sequencing input was peripheral blood. The V gene is TRBV2 and the J gene is TRBJ2-7, with the D gene call left open. This receptor was obtained from a woman aged 40 to 50 with Graves' ophthalmopathy. Donor details come from another sample of the same person, matched by shared clones. The CDR3: CASRDRQRTYEQYF. The nucleotide sequence reads as follows: TGTGCCAGCAGGGACCGACAAAGAACCTACGAGCAGTACTTC.